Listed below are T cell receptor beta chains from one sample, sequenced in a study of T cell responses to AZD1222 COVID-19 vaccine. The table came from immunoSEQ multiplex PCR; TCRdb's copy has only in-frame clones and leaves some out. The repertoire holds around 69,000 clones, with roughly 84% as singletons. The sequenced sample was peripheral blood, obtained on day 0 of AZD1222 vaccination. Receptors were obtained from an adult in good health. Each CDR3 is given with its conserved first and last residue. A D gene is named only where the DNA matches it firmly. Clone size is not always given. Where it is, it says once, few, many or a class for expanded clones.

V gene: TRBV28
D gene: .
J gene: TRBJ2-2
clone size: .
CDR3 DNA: TGTGCCAGCACCCCAGGGGGGGAAACCGGGGAGCTGTTTTTT
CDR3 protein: CASTPGGETGELFF

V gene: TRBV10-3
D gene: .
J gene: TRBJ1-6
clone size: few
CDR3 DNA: TGTGCCATCAGTGAGAGGGACTCCCGCGAGGGGTCACCCCTCCACTTT
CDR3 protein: CAISERDSREGSPLHF

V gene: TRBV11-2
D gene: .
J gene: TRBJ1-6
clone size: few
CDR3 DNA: TGTGCCAGCAGCTTAGATAGATTTTCACCCCTCCACTTT
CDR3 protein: CASSLDRFSPLHF

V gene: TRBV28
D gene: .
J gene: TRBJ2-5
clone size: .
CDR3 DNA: TGTGCCAGCAGGGTCGCGGGACACCTCCGGGAGACCCAGTACTTC
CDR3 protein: CASRVAGHLRETQYF

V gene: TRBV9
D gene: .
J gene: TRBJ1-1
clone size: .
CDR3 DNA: TGTGCCAGCAGCGTCGAGGTGAGGGGGGACACTGAAGCTTTCTTT
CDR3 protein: CASSVEVRGDTEAFF

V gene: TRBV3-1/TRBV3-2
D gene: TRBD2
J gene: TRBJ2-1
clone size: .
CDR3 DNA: TGTGCCAGCAGACCAGCGGGGTTCAATGAGCAGTTCTTC
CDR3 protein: CASRPAGFNEQFF

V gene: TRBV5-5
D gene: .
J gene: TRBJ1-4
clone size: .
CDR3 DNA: TGTGCCAGCAGCACCACAGGAACAACTAATGAAAAACTGTTTTTT
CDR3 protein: CASSTTGTTNEKLFF

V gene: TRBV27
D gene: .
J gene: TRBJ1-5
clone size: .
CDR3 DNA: TGTGCCAGCAGTAAGCTAGGGGGCAATCAGCCCCAGCATTTT
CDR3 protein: CASSKLGGNQPQHF

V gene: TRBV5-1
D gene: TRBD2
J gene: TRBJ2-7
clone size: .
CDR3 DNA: TGCGCCAGCAGCGGGGGACTAGCGGGGACCTACGAGCAGTACTTC
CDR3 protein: CASSGGLAGTYEQYF

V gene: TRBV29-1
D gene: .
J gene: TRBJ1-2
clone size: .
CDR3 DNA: TGCAGCGTTCAACGGGGAAGTCGGGGCTACACCTTC
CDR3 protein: CSVQRGSRGYTF

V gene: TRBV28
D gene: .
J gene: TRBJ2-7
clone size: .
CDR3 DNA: TGTGCCAGCTCACCCCGGGCCTACGATGAGCAGTACTTC
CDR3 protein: CASSPRAYDEQYF

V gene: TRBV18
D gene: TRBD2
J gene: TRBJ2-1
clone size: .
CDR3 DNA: TGTGCCAGCTCACCCTCCCTAGGAGCGGGAGCCGATGAGCAGTTCTTC
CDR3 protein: CASSPSLGAGADEQFF

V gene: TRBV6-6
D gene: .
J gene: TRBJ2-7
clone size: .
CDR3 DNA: TGTGCCAGCAGTAGGACCGACGGGTACTACGAGCAGTACTTC
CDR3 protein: CASSRTDGYYEQYF

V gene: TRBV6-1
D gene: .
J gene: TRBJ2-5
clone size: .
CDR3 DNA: TGTGCCAGCAGTGAAGCGTATCTAGCGAAAGAGACCCAGTACTTC
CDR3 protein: CASSEAYLAKETQYF

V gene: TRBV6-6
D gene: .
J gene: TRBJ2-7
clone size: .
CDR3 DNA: TGTGCCAGCAGTTACCCGGGCAGTCCTAATGAGTTC
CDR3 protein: CASSYPGSPNEF

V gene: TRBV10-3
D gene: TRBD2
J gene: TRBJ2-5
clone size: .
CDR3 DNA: TGTGCCATCAGCGGGACTAGCGGGGGGGAAGAGACCCAGTACTTC
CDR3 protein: CAISGTSGGEETQYF

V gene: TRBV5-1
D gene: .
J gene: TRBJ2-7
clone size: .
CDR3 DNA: TGCGCCAGCAGTTTGGGGCCAGCCTACGAGCAGTACTTC
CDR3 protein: CASSLGPAYEQYF

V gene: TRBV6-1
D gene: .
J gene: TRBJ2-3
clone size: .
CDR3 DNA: TGTGCCAGCAGTGAAGGAGCAGGGGACGGAGATACGCAGTATTTT
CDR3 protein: CASSEGAGDGDTQYF

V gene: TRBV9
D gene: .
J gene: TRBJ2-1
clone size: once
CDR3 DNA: TGTGCCAGCAGCGTGTTAGGCCTGCCCTACAATGAGCAGTTCTTC
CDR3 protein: CASSVLGLPYNEQFF

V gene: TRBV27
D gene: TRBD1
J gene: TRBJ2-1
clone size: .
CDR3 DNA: TGTGCCAGCGCACTCGGGACAGGGGTGACTAGCGCACGACGGGCCCAGGGTAATGAGCAGTTCTTC
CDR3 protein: CASALGTGVTSARRAQGNEQFF

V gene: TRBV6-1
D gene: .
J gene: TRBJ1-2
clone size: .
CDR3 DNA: TGTGCCAGCAGTGCCACGACCACAGAGTGGAGCTATGGCTACACCTTC
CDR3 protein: CASSATTTEWSYGYTF

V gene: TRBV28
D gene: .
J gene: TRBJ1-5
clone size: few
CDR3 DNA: TGTGCCAGCACCAATAACTATAGCAATCAGCCCCAGCATTTT
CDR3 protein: CASTNNYSNQPQHF

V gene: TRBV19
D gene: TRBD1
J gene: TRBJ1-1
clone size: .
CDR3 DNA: TGTGCCAGTAGTATAGTCACAGGGGCCTGGGACACTGAAGCTTTCTTT
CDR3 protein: CASSIVTGAWDTEAFF

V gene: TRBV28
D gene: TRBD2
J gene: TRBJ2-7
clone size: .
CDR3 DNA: TGTGCCAGCACCCTCATCACTAGCGGGAGTGGGTACGAGCAGTACTTC
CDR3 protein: CASTLITSGSGYEQYF